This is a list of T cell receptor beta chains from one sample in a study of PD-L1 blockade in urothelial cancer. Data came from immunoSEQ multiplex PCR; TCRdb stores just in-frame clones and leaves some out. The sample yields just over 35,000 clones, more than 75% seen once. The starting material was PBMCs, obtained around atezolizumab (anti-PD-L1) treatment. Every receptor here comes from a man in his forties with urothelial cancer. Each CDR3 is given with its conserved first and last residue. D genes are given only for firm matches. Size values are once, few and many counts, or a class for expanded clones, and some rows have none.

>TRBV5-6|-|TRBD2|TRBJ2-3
CASRKIGTSGTDTQYF
TGTGCCAGCAGAAAAATCGGGACTAGCGGCACAGATACGCAGTATTTT
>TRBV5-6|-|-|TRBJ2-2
CASSPPSGDLTGELFF
TGTGCCAGCAGCCCGCCGTCCGGAGACCTCACCGGGGAGCTGTTTTTT
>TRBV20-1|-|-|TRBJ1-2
CSATVYGYTF
TGCAGTGCTACAGTCTATGGCTACACCTTC
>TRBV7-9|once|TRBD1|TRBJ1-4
CASSLAAGGVPGPNEKLFF
TGTGCCAGCAGCTTAGCCGCAGGGGGCGTACCTGGGCCTAATGAAAAACTGTTTTTT
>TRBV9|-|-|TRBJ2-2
CASSATGTPGELFF
TGTGCCAGCAGCGCGACAGGAACACCCGGGGAGCTGTTTTTT
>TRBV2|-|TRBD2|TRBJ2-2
CASAREGGELFF
TGTGCCAGCGCGCGGGAGGGCGGGGAGCTGTTTTTT
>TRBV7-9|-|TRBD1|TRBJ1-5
CASSSDGLQTGSSNQPQHF
TGTGCCAGCAGCTCCGATGGACTACAGACAGGGTCAAGCAATCAGCCCCAGCATTTT
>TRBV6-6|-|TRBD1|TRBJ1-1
CATGQGTTAEAFF
TGTGCCACGGGACAGGGCACGACCGCTGAAGCTTTCTTT
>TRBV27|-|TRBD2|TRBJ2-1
CASSLSVGTSGPNEQFF
TGTGCCAGCAGTTTGTCGGTGGGGACTAGCGGTCCTAATGAGCAGTTCTTC
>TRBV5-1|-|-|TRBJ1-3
CASSPQVDNTIYF
TGCGCCAGCAGCCCCCAGGTCGACAACACCATATATTTT
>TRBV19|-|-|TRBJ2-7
CASSIESGTGSEQYF
TGTGCCAGTAGTATAGAGTCAGGTACAGGGAGCGAGCAGTACTTC
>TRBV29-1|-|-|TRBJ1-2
CSVEMSRSYTF
TGCAGCGTAGAGATGTCACGGTCCTACACCTTC
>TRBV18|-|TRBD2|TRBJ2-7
CASSPRSGSSYEQYF
TGTGCCAGCTCACCAAGGAGCGGGAGCTCCTACGAGCAGTACTTC
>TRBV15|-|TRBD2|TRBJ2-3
CATSRDPAGNTDTQYF
TGTGCCACCAGCAGAGATCCAGCGGGGAACACAGATACGCAGTATTTT
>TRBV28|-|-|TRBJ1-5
CAGATPNQPQHF
TGTGCTGGGGCAACCCCGAATCAGCCCCAGCATTTT
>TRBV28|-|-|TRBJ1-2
CASRESGSYGYTF
TGTGCCAGCAGGGAGAGTGGCTCCTATGGCTACACCTTC
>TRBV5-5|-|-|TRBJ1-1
CASSSTDRMNTEAFF
TGTGCCAGCAGCTCGACGGACAGAATGAACACTGAAGCTTTCTTT
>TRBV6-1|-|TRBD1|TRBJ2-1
CASTHQGANYNEQFF
TGTGCCAGCACCCACCAGGGGGCGAACTACAATGAGCAGTTCTTC
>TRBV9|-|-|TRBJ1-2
CASSPRRTARGGYTF
TGTGCCAGCAGCCCCCGAAGGACAGCCCGGGGTGGCTACACCTTC
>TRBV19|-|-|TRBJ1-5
CASSRGRDNQPQHF
TGTGCCAGTAGTAGAGGGCGGGACAATCAGCCCCAGCATTTT
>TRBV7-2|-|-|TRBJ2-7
CASASGTRSYEQYF
TGTGCCAGCGCATCCGGGACAAGGAGCTACGAGCAGTACTTC
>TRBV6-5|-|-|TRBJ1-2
CASSYSPNRCGYTF
TGTGCCAGCAGTTACTCTCCCAACAGGTGCGGCTACACCTTC
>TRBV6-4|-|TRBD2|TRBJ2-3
CASSDGAGEADTQYF
TGTGCCAGCAGTGACGGGGCGGGAGAGGCAGATACGCAGTATTTT
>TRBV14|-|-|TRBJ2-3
CASSHEASSTDTQYF
TGTGCCAGCAGCCACGAAGCGTCTAGCACAGATACGCAGTATTTT
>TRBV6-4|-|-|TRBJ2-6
CASGQGPGANVLTF
TGTGCCAGCGGTCAGGGGCCTGGGGCCAACGTCCTGACTTTC
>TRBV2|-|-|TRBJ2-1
CASKQSSYNEQFF
TGTGCCAGCAAACAGAGCTCCTACAATGAGCAGTTCTTC
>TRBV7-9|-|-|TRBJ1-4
CASRRGVSEKLFF
TGTGCCAGCAGACGCGGGGTGAGCGAAAAACTGTTTTTT
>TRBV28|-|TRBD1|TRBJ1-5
CASSSMAGQNNQPQHF
TGTGCCAGCAGTTCAATGGCGGGACAGAACAATCAGCCCCAGCATTTT
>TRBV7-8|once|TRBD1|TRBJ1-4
CATAPDRVNEKLFF
TGTGCAACCGCCCCGGACAGGGTAAATGAAAAACTGTTTTTT
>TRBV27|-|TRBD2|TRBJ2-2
CASSWGGKGRNTGELFF
TGTGCCAGCAGTTGGGGGGGTAAAGGACGGAACACCGGGGAGCTGTTTTTT
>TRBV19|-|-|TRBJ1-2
CASTTTREGGYTF
TGTGCCAGTACCACCACTCGCGAGGGAGGCTACACCTTC
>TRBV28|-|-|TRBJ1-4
CASSYGVEKLFF
TGTGCCAGCAGTTACGGGGTTGAAAAACTGTTTTTT
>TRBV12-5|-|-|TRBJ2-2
CASGQDLGSVTGELFF
TGTGCTAGTGGCCAGGACTTAGGGTCCGTGACCGGGGAGCTGTTTTTT
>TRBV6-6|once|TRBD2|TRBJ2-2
CASSLAGGGTGELFF
TGTGCCAGCTCGTTAGCGGGAGGCGGTACCGGGGAGCTGTTTTTT
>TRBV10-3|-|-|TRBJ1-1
CAISEPGSTEAFF
TGTGCCATCAGTGAACCAGGGTCCACTGAAGCTTTCTTT
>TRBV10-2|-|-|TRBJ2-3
CASSVSGGTDTQYF
TGCGCCAGCAGCGTTAGCGGAGGTACAGATACGCAGTATTTT
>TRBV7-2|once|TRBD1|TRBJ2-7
CASSLRQGAYEQYF
TGTGCCAGCAGCCTCCGACAGGGGGCCTACGAGCAGTACTTC
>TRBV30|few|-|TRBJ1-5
CAWSGSWPNQPQHF
TGTGCCTGGAGTGGTTCATGGCCCAATCAGCCCCAGCATTTT
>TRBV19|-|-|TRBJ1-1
CASSLQAMNTEAFF
TGTGCCAGTAGTTTACAGGCGATGAACACTGAAGCTTTCTTT
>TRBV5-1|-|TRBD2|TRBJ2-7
CASRTGTSASYEQYF
TGCGCCAGCAGGACCGGGACTAGCGCATCCTACGAGCAGTACTTC
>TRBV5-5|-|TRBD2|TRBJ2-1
CASSLEASGSPYNEQFF
TGTGCCAGCAGCTTGGAGGCTAGCGGGTCCCCCTACAATGAGCAGTTCTTC
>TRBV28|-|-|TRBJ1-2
CASSPANYGYTF
TGTGCCAGCAGCCCAGCGAACTATGGCTACACCTTC
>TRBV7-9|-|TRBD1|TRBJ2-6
CASSGLQGEDSGANVLTF
TGTGCCAGCAGCGGACTACAGGGGGAAGACTCTGGGGCCAACGTCCTGACTTTC
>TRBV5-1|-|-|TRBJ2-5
CASSVGGTQGTQYF
TGCGCCAGCAGCGTGGGTGGGACTCAAGGGACCCAGTACTTC
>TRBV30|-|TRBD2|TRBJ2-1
CAWSLRAGGEQFF
TGTGCCTGGAGTCTTAGAGCGGGAGGTGAGCAGTTCTTC
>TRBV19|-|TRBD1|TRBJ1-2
CASTGTGPYGYTF
TGTGCCAGTACCGGGACAGGGCCCTATGGCTACACCTTC
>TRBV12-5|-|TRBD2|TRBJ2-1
CASGFSSGRANEQFF
TGTGCTAGTGGTTTCTCTAGCGGGAGGGCTAATGAGCAGTTCTTC
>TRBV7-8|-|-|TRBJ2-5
CASSLGGYQETQYF
TGTGCCAGCAGCTTAGGAGGGTACCAAGAGACCCAGTACTTC
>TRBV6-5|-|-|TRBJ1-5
CASSYKGNGPQHF
TGTGCCAGCAGTTACAAGGGGAATGGTCCCCAGCATTTT
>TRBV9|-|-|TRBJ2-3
CASSVPPYRDNTDTQYF
TGTGCCAGCAGCGTCCCTCCGTACCGGGACAACACAGATACGCAGTATTTT
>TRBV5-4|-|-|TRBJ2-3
CASSFYLSGPPTDTQYF
TGTGCCAGCAGCTTTTACCTTAGCGGACCTCCCACAGATACGCAGTATTTT
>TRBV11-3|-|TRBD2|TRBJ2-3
CASSLKAGGPQRDTQYF
TGTGCCAGCAGCTTAAAAGCGGGAGGGCCCCAAAGAGATACGCAGTATTTT
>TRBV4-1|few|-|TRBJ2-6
CASSQDRGGMGSGANVLTF
TGCGCCAGCAGCCAAGATAGGGGGGGTATGGGGTCTGGGGCCAACGTCCTGACTTTC
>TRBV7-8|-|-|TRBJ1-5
CASSRRGGDSEPQHF
TGTGCCAGCAGCCGGAGGGGCGGGGATAGTGAGCCCCAGCATTTT
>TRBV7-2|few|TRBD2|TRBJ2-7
CASSPGTSGPYEQYF
TGTGCCAGCAGCCCGGGGACTAGCGGTCCCTACGAGCAGTACTTC